What follows are 9 T cell receptor beta chains derived from one specimen sequenced in a study of shared clonotypes between healthy human individuals. Clones were sequenced by immunoSEQ multiplex PCR, and TCRdb holds only the in-frame ones, with some missing. The table includes roughly 490,000 clones, 76% detected once. Sequenced: PBMCs. Source of these receptors: a woman aged 40 to 55 in good health. Some clones in this sample may be carry-over from other donors' samples.

The genes are TRBV7-9 and TRBJ1-2, with D unresolved. The V end lost 0 bases, the J end lost 0 bases, and 8 bases lay between the germline ends. Germline values: CDR1 SEHNR, CDR2 FQNEAQ (reference sequence). The CDR3 is 15 residues long. The CDR3 nucleotides read TGTGCCAGCAGCTTAGCTGAGGCCCCTAACTATGGCTACACCTTC. Its translation: CASSLAEAPNYGYTF.

This clone was observed a few times. The chain couples TRBV2 to TRBJ1-3; 8 bases match TRBD1. Germline loops: CDR1 SNHLY, CDR2 FYNNEI. The CDR3 contains 14 residues. V was pared by 5 bases and J by 5 bases, with 5 bases of the junction left unmatched. The DNA of the CDR3 is TGTGCCAGCAGTCCCCGGGACAGGCGAAACACCATATATTTT. Translating it yields CASSPRDRRNTIYF.

Comment on this clone: A far larger clone is just one base off, so this is likely a read error. This chain joins TRBV30 and TRBJ1-2; no reliable D call. The CDR3 spans 12 residues. CDR1 is GTSNPN, CDR2 SVGIG, per germline (reference sequence). CDR3 sequence (DNA): TGTGCCTGGACCATGGACGGCGGAGGCTACGCCTTC. As protein: CAWTMDGGGYAF.

This chain links TRBV2 with TRBJ1-5, with D perhaps TRBD1 (5 bases). The germline V gene has CDR1 SNHLY and CDR2 FYNNEI. The germline V and J ends were trimmed by 7 bases and 3 bases, with 16 bases remaining between them. The CDR3 is 15 amino acids. The CDR3 bases are TGTGCCAGCATGCCTGGGACGGGATTCAATCAGCCCCAGCATTTT. This sequence encodes CASMPGTGFNQPQHF.

This sequence joins TRBV5-1 and TRBJ2-3; D call uncertain. Germline CDR1 SGHRS, CDR2 YFSETQ. The V and J ends lost 4 bases and 5 bases respectively, with 11 bases between them. The CDR3 is made up of 13 amino acids. CDR3 in amino acids: CASSPDPVDTQYF. In nucleotides, the CDR3 is TGCGCCAGCAGCCCGGACCCTGTAGATACGCAGTATTTT. Filled out from reference TRBV5-1 and TRBJ2-3, the complete variable domain reads KAGVTQTPRYLIKTRGQQVTLSCSPISGHRSVSWYQQTPGQGLQFLFEYFSETQRNKGNFPGRFSGRQFSNSRSEMNVSTLELGDSALYLCASSPDPVDTQYFGPGTRLTVL.

The gene calls are TRBV6-6 and TRBJ1-4, with a weak D call TRBD1 (6 bases). Per the germline V gene, CDR1 is MNHNY and CDR2 is SVGAGI (reference sequence). The V end lost 0 bases, the J end lost 8 bases, and 13 bases lay between the germline ends. CDR3 length: 15 amino acids. The CDR3, as DNA: TGTGCCAGCAGTTACTCGCGGGGGGCGAGGGAAAAACTGTTTTTT. Amino acids: CASSYSRGAREKLFF.

The chain has TRBV20-1 and TRBJ1-1, with D perhaps TRBD1 (5 bases). The CDR3 has 11 amino acids. V was trimmed by 5 bases and J by 7 bases, leaving 11 bases between them. Germline CDR1 is DFQATT and CDR2 is SNEGSKA (reference sequence). The CDR3 bases are TGCAGTGCTGCACAGGAAATTGAAGCTTTCTTT. Translating it yields CSAAQEIEAFF.

J is TRBJ2-2 and V is TRBV9, with D perhaps given as TRBD1 or TRBD2 (5 bases each). V lost 0 bases, J lost 8 bases, and 11 bases lay in between. This CDR3 comprises 14 residues. Germline assignment: CDR1 SGDLS and CDR2 YYNGEE. The CDR3 reads CASSVGDPSGELFF. CDR3 nucleotides: TGTGCCAGCAGCGTAGGGGACCCATCAGGGGAGCTGTTTTTT.

The chain links TRBV14 to TRBJ2-2; D remains unclear. The V gene's germline CDR1 is SGHDN and CDR2 FVKESK. There are 11 residues in the CDR3. V lost 6 bases to trimming and J lost 7 bases, with 6 bases between them. CDR3 DNA sequence: TGTGCCAGCAGAAGCAGCGGGGAGCTGTTTTTT. Its protein is CASRSSGELFF.